This T cell receptor (beta chain) was observed in a study of liver allograft versus peripheral blood T cells. Study details: Repertoires of T cell receptors in transplanted livers were compared with recipients' peripheral blood repertoires.

Comments on this clonotype: Its specificity is unknown.

The J segment lost 5 bases and the V segment lost 8 bases, leaving 6 bases of the junction unmatched. The length of the CDR3 is 13 residues. The germline CDR1 and CDR2 sequences are DFQATT and SNEGSKA (reference sequence). Via MiXCR, TCRdb re-called the reads, giving one row per CDR3 protein. This sample has fewer than 8,500 distinct CDR3 sequences, with approximately 17% found just once. Study-level results: Reported data describe T cell receptor repertoires within liver allografts as differing from those in peripheral blood.

The chain joins TRBV20-1 to TRBJ2-5, with 12 bases identical to TRBD2. This sequence originates from a human patient who had a liver transplant. The graft donor may account for some of the T cells. The CDR3 loop is CSPLTSGSETQYF. Written as DNA, the CDR3 is TGCAGTCCCCTGACTAGCGGGAGTGAGACCCAGTACTTC.